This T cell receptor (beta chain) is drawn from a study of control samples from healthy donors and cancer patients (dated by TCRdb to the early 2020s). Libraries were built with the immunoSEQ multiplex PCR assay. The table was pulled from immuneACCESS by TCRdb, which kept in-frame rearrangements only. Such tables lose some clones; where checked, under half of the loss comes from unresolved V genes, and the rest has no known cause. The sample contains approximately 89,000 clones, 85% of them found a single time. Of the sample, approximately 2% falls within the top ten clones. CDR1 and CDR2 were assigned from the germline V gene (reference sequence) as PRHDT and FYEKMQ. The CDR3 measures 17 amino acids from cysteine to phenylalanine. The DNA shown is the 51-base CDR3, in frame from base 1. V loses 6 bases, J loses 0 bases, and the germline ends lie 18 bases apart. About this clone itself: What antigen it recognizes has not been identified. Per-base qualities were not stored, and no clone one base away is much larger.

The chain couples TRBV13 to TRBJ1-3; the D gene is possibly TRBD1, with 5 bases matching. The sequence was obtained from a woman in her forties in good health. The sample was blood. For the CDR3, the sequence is CASSRSRDPGSGNTIYF. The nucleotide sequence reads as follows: TGTGCCAGCAGTAGGTCCCGGGACCCAGGCTCTGGAAACACCATATATTTT.